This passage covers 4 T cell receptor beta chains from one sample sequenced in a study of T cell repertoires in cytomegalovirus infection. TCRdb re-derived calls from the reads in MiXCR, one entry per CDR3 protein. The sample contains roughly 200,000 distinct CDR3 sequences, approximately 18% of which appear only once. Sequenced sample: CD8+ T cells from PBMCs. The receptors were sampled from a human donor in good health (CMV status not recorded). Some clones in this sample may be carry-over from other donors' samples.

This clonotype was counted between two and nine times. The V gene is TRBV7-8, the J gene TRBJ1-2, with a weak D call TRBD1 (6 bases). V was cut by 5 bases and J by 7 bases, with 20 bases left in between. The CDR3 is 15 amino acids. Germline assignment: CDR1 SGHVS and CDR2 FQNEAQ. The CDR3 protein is CASSGMGAPLTGYTF. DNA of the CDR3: TGTGCCAGCAGCGGAATGGGGGCGCCTCTAACTGGCTACACCTTC.

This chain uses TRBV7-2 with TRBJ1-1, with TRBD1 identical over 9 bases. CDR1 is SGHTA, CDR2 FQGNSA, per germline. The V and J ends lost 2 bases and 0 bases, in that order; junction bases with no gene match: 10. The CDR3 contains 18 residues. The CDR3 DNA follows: TGTGCCAGCAGCTTAAGGCCACAGGGGGCCAGGGTGAACACTGAAGCTTTCTTT. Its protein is CASSLRPQGARVNTEAFF.

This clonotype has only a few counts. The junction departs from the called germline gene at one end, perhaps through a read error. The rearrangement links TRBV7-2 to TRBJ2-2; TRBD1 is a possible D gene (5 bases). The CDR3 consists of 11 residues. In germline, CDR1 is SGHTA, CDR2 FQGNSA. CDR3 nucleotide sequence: TGTGCCAGCAGCTGGGGCCTGGAGCTGTCTTTT. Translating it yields CASSWGLELSF.

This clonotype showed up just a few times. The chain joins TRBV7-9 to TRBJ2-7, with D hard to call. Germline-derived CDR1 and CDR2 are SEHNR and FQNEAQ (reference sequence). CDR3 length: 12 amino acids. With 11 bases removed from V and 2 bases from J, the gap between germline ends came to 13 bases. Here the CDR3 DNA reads TGTGCCGGAATGTCCTCCCCCTACGAGCAGTACTTC. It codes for CAGMSSPYEQYF.